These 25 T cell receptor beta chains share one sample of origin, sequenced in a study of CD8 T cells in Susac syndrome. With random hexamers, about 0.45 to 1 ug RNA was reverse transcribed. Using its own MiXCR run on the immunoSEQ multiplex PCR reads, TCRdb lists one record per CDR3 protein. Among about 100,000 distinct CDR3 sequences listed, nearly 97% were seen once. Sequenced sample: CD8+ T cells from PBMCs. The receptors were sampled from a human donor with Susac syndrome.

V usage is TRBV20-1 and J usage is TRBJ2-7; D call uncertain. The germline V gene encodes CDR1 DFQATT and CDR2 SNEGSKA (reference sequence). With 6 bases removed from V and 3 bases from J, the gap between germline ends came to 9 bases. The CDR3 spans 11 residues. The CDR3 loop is CSALINYEQYF. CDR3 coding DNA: TGCAGTGCGCTCATTAACTACGAGCAGTACTTC.

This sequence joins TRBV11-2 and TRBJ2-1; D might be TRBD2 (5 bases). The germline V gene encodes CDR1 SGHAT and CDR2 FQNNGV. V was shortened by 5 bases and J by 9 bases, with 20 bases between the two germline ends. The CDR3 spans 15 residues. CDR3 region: CASSPSQNNGLEQFF. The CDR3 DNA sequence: TGTGCCAGCAGCCCCAGCCAGAATAACGGACTTGAGCAGTTCTTC.

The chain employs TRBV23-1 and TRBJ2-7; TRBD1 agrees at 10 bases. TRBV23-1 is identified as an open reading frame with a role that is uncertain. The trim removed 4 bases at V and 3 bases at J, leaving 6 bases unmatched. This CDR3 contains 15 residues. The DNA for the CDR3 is TGCGCCAGCAGTCTGCCCGACAGGGGGCTCTACGAGCAGTACTTC. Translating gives CASSLPDRGLYEQYF.

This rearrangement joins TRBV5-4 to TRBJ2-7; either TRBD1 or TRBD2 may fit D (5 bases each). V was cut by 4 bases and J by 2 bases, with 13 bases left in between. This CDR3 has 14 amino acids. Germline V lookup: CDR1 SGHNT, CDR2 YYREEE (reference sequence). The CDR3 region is CASSKPGPPYEQYF. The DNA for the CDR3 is TGTGCCAGCAGCAAACCGGGACCACCCTACGAGCAGTACTTC.

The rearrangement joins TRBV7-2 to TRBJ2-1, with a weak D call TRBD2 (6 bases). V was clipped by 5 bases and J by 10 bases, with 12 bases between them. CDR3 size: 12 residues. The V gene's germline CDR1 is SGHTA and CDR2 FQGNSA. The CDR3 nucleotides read TGTGCCAGCAGCCGGGACTCATGGGAGCAGTTCTTC. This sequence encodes CASSRDSWEQFF.

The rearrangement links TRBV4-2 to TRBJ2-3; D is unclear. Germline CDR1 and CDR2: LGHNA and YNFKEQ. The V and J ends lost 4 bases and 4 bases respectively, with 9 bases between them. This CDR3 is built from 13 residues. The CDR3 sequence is CASSLVEADTQYF. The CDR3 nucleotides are TGTGCCAGCAGCCTAGTTGAGGCAGATACGCAGTATTTT.

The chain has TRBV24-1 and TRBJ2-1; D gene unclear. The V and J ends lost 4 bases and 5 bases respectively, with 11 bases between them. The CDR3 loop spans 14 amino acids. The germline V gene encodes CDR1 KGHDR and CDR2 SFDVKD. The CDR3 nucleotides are TGTGCCACCAGTGACCCGATGGTGAACAATGAGCAGTTCTTC. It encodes CATSDPMVNNEQFF.

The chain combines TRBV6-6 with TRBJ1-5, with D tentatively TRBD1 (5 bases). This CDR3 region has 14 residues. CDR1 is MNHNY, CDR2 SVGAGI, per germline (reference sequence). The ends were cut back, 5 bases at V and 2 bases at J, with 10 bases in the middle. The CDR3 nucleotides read TGTGCCAGCAGTCCCGGGGCCGGCAATCAGCCCCAGCATTTT. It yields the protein CASSPGAGNQPQHF.

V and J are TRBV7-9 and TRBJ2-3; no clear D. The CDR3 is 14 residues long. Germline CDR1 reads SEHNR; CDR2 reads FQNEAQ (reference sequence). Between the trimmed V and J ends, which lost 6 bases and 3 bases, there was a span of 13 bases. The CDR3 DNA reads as TGTGCCAGCAGAAATTCCGAGGTGACAGATACGCAGTATTTT. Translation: CASRNSEVTDTQYF.

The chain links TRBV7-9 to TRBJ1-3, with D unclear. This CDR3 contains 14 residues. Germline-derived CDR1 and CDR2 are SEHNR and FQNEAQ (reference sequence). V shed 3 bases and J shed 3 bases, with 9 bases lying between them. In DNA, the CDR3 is TGTGCCAGCAGCTTCGACCCCGATGGAAACACCATATATTTT. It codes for CASSFDPDGNTIYF.

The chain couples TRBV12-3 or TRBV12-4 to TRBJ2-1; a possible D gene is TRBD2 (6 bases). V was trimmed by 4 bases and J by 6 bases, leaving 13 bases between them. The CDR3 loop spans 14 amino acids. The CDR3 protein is CASSSGLNSNEQFF. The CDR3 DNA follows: TGTGCCAGCAGTTCCGGACTAAATAGCAATGAGCAGTTCTTC.

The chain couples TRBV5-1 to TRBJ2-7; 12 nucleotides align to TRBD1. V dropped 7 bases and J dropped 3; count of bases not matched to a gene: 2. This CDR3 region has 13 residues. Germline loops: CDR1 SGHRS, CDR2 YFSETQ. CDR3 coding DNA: TGCGCCAGCGGGACAGGGGGCGACTACGAGCAGTACTTC. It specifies CASGTGGDYEQYF.

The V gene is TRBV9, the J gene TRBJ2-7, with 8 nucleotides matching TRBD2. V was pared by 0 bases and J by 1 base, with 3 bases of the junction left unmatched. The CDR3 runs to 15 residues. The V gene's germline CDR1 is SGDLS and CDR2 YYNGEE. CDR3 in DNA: TGTGCCAGCAGCGTAGAGGCGGGGGGATCCTACGAGCAGTACTTC. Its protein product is CASSVEAGGSYEQYF.

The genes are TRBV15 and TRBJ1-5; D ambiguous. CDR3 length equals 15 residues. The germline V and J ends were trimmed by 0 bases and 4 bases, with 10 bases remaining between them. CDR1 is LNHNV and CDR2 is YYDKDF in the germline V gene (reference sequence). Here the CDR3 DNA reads TGTGCCACCAGCAGAGATAGGCAGCTAAATCAGCCCCAGCATTTT. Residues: CATSRDRQLNQPQHF.

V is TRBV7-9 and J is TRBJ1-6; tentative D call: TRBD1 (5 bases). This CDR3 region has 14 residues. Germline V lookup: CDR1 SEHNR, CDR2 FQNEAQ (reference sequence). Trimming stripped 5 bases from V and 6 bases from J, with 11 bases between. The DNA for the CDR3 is TGTGCCAGCAGCCCGACAGTGACTAATTCACCCCTCCACTTT. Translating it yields CASSPTVTNSPLHF.

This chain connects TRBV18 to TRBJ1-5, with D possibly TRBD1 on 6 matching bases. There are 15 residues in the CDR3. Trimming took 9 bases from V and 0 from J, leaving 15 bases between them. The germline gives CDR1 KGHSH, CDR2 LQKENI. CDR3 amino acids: CASTSGQDSNQPQHF. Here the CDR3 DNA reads TGTGCCAGTACCTCGGGACAAGATAGCAATCAGCCCCAGCATTTT.

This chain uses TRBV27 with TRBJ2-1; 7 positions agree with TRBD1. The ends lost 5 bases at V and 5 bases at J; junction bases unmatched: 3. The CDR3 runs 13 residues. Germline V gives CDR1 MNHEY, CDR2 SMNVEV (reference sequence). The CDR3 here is CASSGQGDNEQFF. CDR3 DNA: TGTGCCAGCAGTGGGCAGGGGGACAATGAGCAGTTCTTC.

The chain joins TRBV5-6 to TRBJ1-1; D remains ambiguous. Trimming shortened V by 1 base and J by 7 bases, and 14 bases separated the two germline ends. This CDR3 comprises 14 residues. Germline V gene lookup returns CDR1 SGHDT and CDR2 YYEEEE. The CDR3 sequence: CASSLNLEIGEAFF. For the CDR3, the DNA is TGTGCCAGCAGCTTGAATCTGGAGATCGGTGAAGCTTTCTTT.

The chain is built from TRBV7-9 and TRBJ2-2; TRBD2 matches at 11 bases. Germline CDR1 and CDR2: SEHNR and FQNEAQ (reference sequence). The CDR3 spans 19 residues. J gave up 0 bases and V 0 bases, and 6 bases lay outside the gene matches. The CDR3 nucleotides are TGTGCCAGCAGCTTAGCGCCAGGGACTAGCGGCGCGAACACCGGGGAGCTGTTTTTT. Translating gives CASSLAPGTSGANTGELFF.

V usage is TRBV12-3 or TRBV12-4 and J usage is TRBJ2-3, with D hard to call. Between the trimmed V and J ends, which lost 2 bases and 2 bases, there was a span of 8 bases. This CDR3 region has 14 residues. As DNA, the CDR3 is TGTGCCAGCAGTTTAAACGAATTCACAGATACGCAGTATTTT. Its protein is CASSLNEFTDTQYF.

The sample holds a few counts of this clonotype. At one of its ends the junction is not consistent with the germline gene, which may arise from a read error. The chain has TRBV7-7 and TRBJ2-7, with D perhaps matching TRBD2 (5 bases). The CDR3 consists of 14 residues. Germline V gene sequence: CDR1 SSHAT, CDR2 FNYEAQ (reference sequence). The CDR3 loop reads CASSSRRTSYEQYF. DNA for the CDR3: TGTGCTAGCAGCTCTCGGAGGACCTCCTACGAGCAGTACTTC. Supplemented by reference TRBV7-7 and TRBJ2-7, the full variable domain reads GAGVSQSPRYKVTKRGQDVTLRCDPISSHATLYWYQQALGQGPEFLTYFNYEAQPDKSGLPSDRFSAERPEGSISTLTIQRTEQRDSAMYRCASSSRRTSYEQYFGPGTRLTVT.

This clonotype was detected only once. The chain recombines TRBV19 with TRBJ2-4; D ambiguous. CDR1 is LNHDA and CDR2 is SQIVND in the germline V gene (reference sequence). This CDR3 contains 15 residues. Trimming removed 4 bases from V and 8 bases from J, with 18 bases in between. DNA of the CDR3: TGTGCCAGTAGTAATGGGCGACCCTTTGGGGACATTCAGTACTTC. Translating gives CASSNGRPFGDIQYF.

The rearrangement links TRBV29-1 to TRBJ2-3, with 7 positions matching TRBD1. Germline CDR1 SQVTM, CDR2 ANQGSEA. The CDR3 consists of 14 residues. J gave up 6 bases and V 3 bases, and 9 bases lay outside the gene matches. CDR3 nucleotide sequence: TGCAGCGTTGAGACAGGGTCAGAAGGGGATACGCAGTATTTT. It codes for CSVETGSEGDTQYF.

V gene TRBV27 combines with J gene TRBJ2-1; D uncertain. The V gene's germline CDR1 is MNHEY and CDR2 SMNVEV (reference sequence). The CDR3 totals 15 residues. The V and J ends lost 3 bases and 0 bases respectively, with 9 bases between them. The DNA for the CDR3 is TGTGCCAGCAGTTTGGGCTTTAGCTCCTACAATGAGCAGTTCTTC. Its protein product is CASSLGFSSYNEQFF.

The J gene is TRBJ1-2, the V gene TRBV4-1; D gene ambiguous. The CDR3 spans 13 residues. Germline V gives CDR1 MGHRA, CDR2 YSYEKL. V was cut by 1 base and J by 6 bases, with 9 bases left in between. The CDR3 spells CASSQAVPHGYTF. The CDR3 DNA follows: TGCGCCAGCAGCCAAGCCGTACCCCATGGCTACACCTTC.